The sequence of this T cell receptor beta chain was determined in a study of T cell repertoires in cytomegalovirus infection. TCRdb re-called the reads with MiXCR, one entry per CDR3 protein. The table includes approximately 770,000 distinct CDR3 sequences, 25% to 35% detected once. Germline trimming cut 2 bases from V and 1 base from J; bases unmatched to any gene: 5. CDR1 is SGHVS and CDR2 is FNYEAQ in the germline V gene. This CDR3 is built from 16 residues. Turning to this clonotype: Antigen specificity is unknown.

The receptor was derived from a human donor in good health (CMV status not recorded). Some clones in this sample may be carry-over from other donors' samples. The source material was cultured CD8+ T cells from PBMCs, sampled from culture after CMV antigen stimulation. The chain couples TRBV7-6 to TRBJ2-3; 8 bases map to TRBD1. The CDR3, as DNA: TGTGCCAGCAGCTTATTATTGGGACAGGGCACAGATACGCAGTATTTT. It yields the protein CASSLLLGQGTDTQYF.